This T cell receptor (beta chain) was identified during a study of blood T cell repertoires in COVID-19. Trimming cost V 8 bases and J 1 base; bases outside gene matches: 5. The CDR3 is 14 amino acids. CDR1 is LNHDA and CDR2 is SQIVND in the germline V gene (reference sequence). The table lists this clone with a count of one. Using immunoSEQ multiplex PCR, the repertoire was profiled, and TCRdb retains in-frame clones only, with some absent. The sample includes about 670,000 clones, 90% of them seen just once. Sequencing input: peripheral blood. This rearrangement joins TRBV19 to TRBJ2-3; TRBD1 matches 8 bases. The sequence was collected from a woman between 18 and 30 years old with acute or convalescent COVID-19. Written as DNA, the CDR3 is TGTGCCAGTTCCTTACAGGGGGGCACAGATACGCAGTATTTT. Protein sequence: CASSLQGGTDTQYF.